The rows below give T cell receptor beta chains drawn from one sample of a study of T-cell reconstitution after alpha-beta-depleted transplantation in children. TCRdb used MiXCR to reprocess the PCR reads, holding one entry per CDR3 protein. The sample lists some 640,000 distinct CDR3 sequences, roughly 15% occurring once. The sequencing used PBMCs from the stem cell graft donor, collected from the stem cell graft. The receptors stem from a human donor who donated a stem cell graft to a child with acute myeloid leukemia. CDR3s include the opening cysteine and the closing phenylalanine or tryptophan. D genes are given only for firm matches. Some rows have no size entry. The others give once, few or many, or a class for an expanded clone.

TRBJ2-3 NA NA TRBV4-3 TGCGCCAGCAGCCAGGGGACACTTTCTTCCACAGATACGCAGTATTTT CASSQGTLSSTDTQYF
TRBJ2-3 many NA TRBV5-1 TGTGCCAGCAGCTTAGGCGGACACACAGATACGCAGTATTTT CASSLGGHTDTQYF
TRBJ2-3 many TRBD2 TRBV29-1 TGCAGCGTTGAAGAGGGGGGGACAGATACGCAGTATTTT CSVEEGGTDTQYF
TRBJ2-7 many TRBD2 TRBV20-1 TGCAGTGCTAGGAGGACTAGCGGGGGTGACAATTCCTACGAGCAGTACTTC CSARRTSGGDNSYEQYF
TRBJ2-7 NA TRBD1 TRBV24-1 TGTGCCACCAGTGATTTGCGTAGGGACAGGGGGAACCCCGAGCAGTACTTC CATSDLRRDRGNPEQYF
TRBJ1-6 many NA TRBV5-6 TGTGCCAGCAGCCTCCGCTCCTATAATTCACCCCTCCACTTT CASSLRSYNSPLHF
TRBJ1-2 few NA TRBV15 TGTGCCACCAGCAGAGGGGGGGCGCGGGGCTACACCTTC CATSRGGARGYTF
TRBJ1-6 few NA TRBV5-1 TGCGCCAGCACCGGCGGGGAGGAAAATTCACCCCTCCACTTT CASTGGEENSPLHF
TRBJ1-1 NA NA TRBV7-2 TGTGCCATCACATTAGGGGGTCAAGACTTTATGAACACTGAAGCTTTCTTT CAITLGGQDFMNTEAFF
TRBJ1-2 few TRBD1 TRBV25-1 TGTGCCAGCAGACCTGGACAGGGAGGATTGACCGGCTACACCTTC CASRPGQGGLTGYTF
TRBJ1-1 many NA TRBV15 TGTGCCACCAGGATGGGTCTCACTGAAGCTTTCTTT CATRMGLTEAFF
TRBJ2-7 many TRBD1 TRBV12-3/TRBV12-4 TGTGCCAGCAGTTACGGACAGGTCTACGAGCAGTACTTC CASSYGQVYEQYF
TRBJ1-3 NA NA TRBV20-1 TGCAGTGCTCCCACTCAACAGGGAGTATCTGGAAACACCATATATTTT CSAPTQQGVSGNTIYF
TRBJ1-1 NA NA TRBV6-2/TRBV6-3 TGTGCCAGCACCATGGACGGTAATGAAGCTTTCTTT CASTMDGNEAFF
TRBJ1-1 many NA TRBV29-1 TGCAGCGTTGGTCTGGAGACTGAAGCTTTCTTT CSVGLETEAFF
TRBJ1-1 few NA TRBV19 TGTGCCAGTAGTATAGTTTCTCCGGCCCCAATGAACACTGAAGCTTTCTTT CASSIVSPAPMNTEAFF
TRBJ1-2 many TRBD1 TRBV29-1 TGCAGCGCGACTGGACAGGGGAACTATGGCTACACCTTC CSATGQGNYGYTF
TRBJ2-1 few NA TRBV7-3 TGTGCCAGCAGCGCGGGGGCTGCGGGGAGCTCCTACAATGAGCAGTTCTTC CASSAGAAGSSYNEQFF
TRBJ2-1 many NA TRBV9 TGTGCCAGCAGCTCCACCCCGGGACCCCACAATGAGCAGTTCTTC CASSSTPGPHNEQFF
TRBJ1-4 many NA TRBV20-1 TGCAGTGCTGGGGACTATACGGGCGAAAAACTGTTTTTT CSAGDYTGEKLFF